The T cell receptor beta chain described here comes from a study of shared clonotypes between healthy human individuals. Profiled with immunoSEQ multiplex PCR; TCRdb holds only in-frame clones, not every one. The sample has almost 750,000 clones, over 55% seen once; the top ten hold about 1.8%. This CDR3 is built from 17 residues. Germline V CDR1 and CDR2: LNHNV, YYDKDF (reference sequence). The V and J ends lost 1 base and 3 bases, in that order; junction bases with no gene match: 10. Healthy HIV-negative adults without recent acute infections or vaccinations served as donors. Study results and caveats: Some naive CD4 clonotypes, roughly 5%, turned up in common across several donors. Non-shared clonotypes displayed generation probabilities falling below those of clonotypes present in all four donors.

With respect to this clone: Its matching antigen is unknown.

The TCR was taken from a woman aged 25 to 39 in good health. V is TRBV15 and J is TRBJ2-7, with 9 positions matching TRBD2. The material sequenced was memory CD4+ T cells sorted from blood. As for subset: CD45RA-negative fraction. The CDR3 coding sequence is TGTGCCACCAGCAGAGCGAGTAGCGGGAGTTCGAGCTACGAGCAGTACTTC. It specifies CATSRASSGSSSYEQYF.